This T cell receptor beta chain was identified during a study of a mutant IDH1 vaccine in newly diagnosed glioma. Study-level information: Across weeks 1, 3, 5, 7, 11, 15, 19 and 23, patients received a vaccination each time, eight in all. Once 4-6 weeks had passed after radiotherapy alone, vaccination started, or it started with temozolomide cycles. Findings and caveats of the study: Changes in top peripheral clonotypes did not appear linked to pseudoprogression.

Time point reported: week 23, last vaccination. What each vaccine dose contained was 300 ug of mutant IDH1 20-mer peptide, accompanied by topical imiquimod. Concerning this clone itself: Its target is not known.

This table comes from immunoSEQ multiplex PCR, and its TCRdb copy is limited to in-frame clones, with some not included. The sample contains about 29,000 clones, approximately 80% of which appear only once. From germline, CDR1 is SGHRS and CDR2 YFSETQ. The CDR3 is 14 amino acids. Trimming pared 0 bases from V and 3 bases from J, leaving 9 bases between. The chain couples TRBV5-1 to TRBJ2-5, with D maybe TRBD2 (6 bases). The sequence was obtained from a woman aged 18-35 years with glioma. The starting material was PBMCs, obtained from a glioma patient whose treatment included an IDH1 peptide vaccine. CDR3 nucleotides: TGCGCCAGCAGCTTGGGGGCGGGGAAAGAGACCCAGTACTTC. As protein: CASSLGAGKETQYF. Full variable domain (rest looked up from reference TRBV5-1 and TRBJ2-5): KAGVTQTPRYLIKTRGQQVTLSCSPISGHRSVSWYQQTPGQGLQFLFEYFSETQRNKGNFPGRFSGRQFSNSRSEMNVSTLELGDSALYLCASSLGAGKETQYFGPGTRLLVL.